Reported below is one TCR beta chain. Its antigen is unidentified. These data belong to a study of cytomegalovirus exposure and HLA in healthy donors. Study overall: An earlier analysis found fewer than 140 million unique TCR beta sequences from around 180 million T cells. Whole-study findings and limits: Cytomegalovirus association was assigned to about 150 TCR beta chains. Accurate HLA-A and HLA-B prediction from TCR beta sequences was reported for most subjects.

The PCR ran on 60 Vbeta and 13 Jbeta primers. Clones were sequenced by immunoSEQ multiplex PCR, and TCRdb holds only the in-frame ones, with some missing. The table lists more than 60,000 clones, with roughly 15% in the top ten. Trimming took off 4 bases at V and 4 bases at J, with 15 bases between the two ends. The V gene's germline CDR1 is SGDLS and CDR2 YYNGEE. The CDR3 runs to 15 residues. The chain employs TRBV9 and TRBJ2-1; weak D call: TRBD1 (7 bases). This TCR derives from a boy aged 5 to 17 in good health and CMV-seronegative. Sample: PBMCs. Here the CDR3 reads CASSPQGGKYNEQFF. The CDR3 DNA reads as TGTGCCAGCAGCCCCCAGGGGGGAAAATACAATGAGCAGTTCTTC.